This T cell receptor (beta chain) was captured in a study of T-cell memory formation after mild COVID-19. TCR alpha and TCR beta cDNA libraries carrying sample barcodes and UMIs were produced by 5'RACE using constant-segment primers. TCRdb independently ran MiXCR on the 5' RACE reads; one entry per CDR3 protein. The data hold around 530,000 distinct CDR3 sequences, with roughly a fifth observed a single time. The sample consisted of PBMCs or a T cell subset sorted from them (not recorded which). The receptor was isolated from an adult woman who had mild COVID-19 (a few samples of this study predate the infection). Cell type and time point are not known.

CDR3 DNA sequence: TGTGCCAGCAGCCCAAGTAGCGGGGAATCCTACGAGCAGTACTTC. Amino acids: CASSPSSGESYEQYF. J is TRBJ2-7 and V is TRBV11-2; 8 nucleotides line up with TRBD2. The J segment lost 1 base and the V segment lost 5 bases, leaving 7 bases of the junction unmatched. The CDR3 length is 15 residues. Germline V gene lookup returns CDR1 SGHAT and CDR2 FQNNGV.